The T cell receptor (beta chain) under discussion was sequenced for a study of blood T cell repertoires in COVID-19. V dropped 2 bases and J dropped 5; count of bases not matched to a gene: 3. The CDR3 sequence is 14 residues long. Germline CDR1 MNHEY, CDR2 SVGEGT. TCRdb's copy holds only in-frame clones and misses some; the assay was immunoSEQ multiplex PCR. The sample shows about 97,000 clones, roughly 92% of them seen only once. Sequenced: peripheral blood. The TCR comes from a woman in her forties or fifties with COVID-19, enrolled during active disease. This chain joins TRBV6-2 or TRBV6-3 and TRBJ1-5, with 7 bases that match TRBD1. The chain's CDR3 is CASSYGQGDQPQHF. CDR3 sequence (DNA): TGTGCCAGCAGTTACGGGCAGGGGGATCAGCCCCAGCATTTT.